These 8 T cell receptor beta chains share one sample of origin, sequenced in a study of post-analysis software for immune sequencing data. Study conclusions and caveats: Among roughly five TRBV segments more frequent in patients than controls were TRBV5-6, TRBV5-1 and TRBV20-1.

These TCRs' antigens remain unknown. The TCR beta cDNA libraries contained unique molecular identifiers. TCRdb re-called the PCR reads with MiXCR, one entry per CDR3 protein. Of fewer than 550,000 distinct CDR3 sequences in the sample, around 36% were seen once. The sample consisted of blood. These receptor sequences come from a girl under 18 with multiple sclerosis.

The rearrangement joins TRBV20-1 to TRBJ2-1; possibly TRBD1 for D (5 bases). Looked up from germline, CDR1 is DFQATT and CDR2 is SNEGSKA (reference sequence). V was shortened by 1 base and J by 0 bases, with 13 bases between the two germline ends. This CDR3 region has 16 residues. This chain's CDR3 is CSARARVIPSYNEQFF. The CDR3 DNA reads TGCAGTGCTAGAGCCAGGGTTATCCCCTCCTACAATGAGCAGTTCTTC.

The chain carries TRBV20-1 and TRBJ1-1; unclear D gene. Germline CDR1 is DFQATT and CDR2 is SNEGSKA (reference sequence). The V and J ends lost 5 bases and 6 bases respectively, with 10 bases between them. This CDR3 is 11 amino acids long. The CDR3 DNA reads as TGCAGTGCTGGCCGCTCTCCTGAAGCTTTCTTT. Translation: CSAGRSPEAFF.

This chain links TRBV28 with TRBJ1-1, with D unresolved. CDR1 and CDR2 from the germline V gene are MDHEN and SYDVKM. The CDR3 consists of 12 residues. The germline V and J ends were trimmed by 6 bases and 6 bases, with 11 bases remaining between them. The CDR3 DNA is TGTGCCAGCAGCTCGACCTGGTCTGAAGCTTTCTTT. Amino acid sequence: CASSSTWSEAFF.

V gene TRBV19 combines with J gene TRBJ2-7; 9 positions agree with TRBD1. The DNA matches TRBJ2-5 better at its end, which makes the J call doubtful. The CDR3 length is 15 residues. Germline loops: CDR1 LNHDA, CDR2 SQIVND (reference sequence). CDR3 loop: CASSPRRTGEETQYF. CDR3 DNA sequence: TGTGCCAGTAGTCCAAGGAGGACAGGGGAAGAGACCCAGTACTTC.

The table lists this clonotype with a few counts. The chain couples TRBV20-1 to TRBJ2-1, with 8 nucleotides matching TRBD2. Germline-derived CDR1 and CDR2 are DFQATT and SNEGSKA (reference sequence). The CDR3 is 17 residues long. The junction had 9 bases not matched to a gene; V was cut back by 2 bases and J by 0 bases. CDR3 region: CSARKGWAGGSYNEQFF. The CDR3 nucleotides read TGCAGTGCTAGAAAAGGGTGGGCGGGGGGCTCCTACAATGAGCAGTTCTTC.

In this sample, this clonotype turned up a few times. CDR3 region: CSVEDPARGAYEQYF. The CDR3 coding sequence is TGCAGCGTTGAAGATCCAGCCAGGGGGGCCTACGAGCAGTACTTC. This chain joins TRBV29-1 and TRBJ2-7; TRBD1 might be the D (7 bases). V lost 0 bases, J lost 2 bases, and 14 bases lay in between. Germline CDR1 SQVTM, CDR2 ANQGSEA. The CDR3 is 15 residues long.

The sample holds a few counts of this clonotype. This rearrangement joins TRBV19 to TRBJ2-7; D perhaps matches TRBD1 (5 bases). Trimming stripped 6 bases from V and 3 bases from J, with 12 bases between. The CDR3 is 13 residues long. CDR1 and CDR2 (germline): LNHDA, SQIVND (reference sequence). The CDR3 here is CASRDKSSYEQYF. For the CDR3, the DNA is TGTGCCAGTAGGGACAAATCCAGCTACGAGCAGTACTTC.

The rearrangement joins TRBV7-3 to TRBJ2-6; D is undetermined. This CDR3 is 17 amino acids long. The germline V and J ends were trimmed by 1 base and 0 bases, with 10 bases remaining between them. The V gene's germline CDR1 is SGHTA and CDR2 FQGTGA. The CDR3 region has the DNA TGTGCCAGCAGCTTAAACCCCACGGGCTCTGGGGCCAACGTCCTGACTTTC. This encodes CASSLNPTGSGANVLTF.